The 9 T cell receptor beta chains below all came from one sample that was sequenced in a study of graft-versus-host responses after intestinal transplantation. No antigen has been identified for these receptors. Produced via immunoSEQ multiplex PCR; TCRdb's table is partial and in-frame only. This table has roughly 90,000 clones, 88% appearing once. This material consisted of unstimulated CD4+ T cells sorted from spleen or lymph node cells, taken before transplant. Receptors were obtained from a human donor who was the organ donor for an intestinal transplant.

The chain recombines TRBV11-3 with TRBJ2-1; TRBD2 matches 11 bases. V trimming: 5 bases; J trimming: 7 bases; junction bases outside the gene matches: 7. This CDR3 has 15 residues. Germline CDR1 is SGHNT and CDR2 is YENEEA. This CDR3 is CASSPGLAASNEQFF. CDR3 DNA: TGTGCCAGCAGCCCGGGACTAGCGGCCTCTAATGAGCAGTTCTTC.

The chain recombines TRBV7-9 with TRBJ2-1, with 8 bases identical to TRBD2. J was trimmed by 6 bases and V by 6 bases; bases with no gene match: 10. Germline assignment: CDR1 SEHNR and CDR2 FQNEAQ (reference sequence). The CDR3 length is 15 residues. The DNA for the CDR3 is TGTGCCAGCAGGGTGAATGGGCTAGCGGGCAATGAGCAGTTCTTC. This encodes CASRVNGLAGNEQFF.

The rearrangement uses TRBV11-2 and TRBJ1-1; D not certain. Trimming cost V 5 bases and J 1 base, with 14 bases left between them. CDR1 is SGHAT, CDR2 FQNNGV, per germline. CDR3 length equals 15 residues. The CDR3 nucleotides read TGTGCCAGCAGCCCTCAACTTCACAGGAACACTGAAGCTTTCTTT. Translation: CASSPQLHRNTEAFF.

The CDR3 nucleotides are TGTGCCAGCAGCCCAGTGGAGGGGCGGGAGACCCAGTACTTC. Translated, it gives CASSPVEGRETQYF. The chain links TRBV11-2 to TRBJ2-5; perhaps TRBD2 as D (6 bases). Trimming took off 5 bases at V and 5 bases at J, with 15 bases between the two ends. Germline CDR1 reads SGHAT; CDR2 reads FQNNGV. The CDR3 contains 14 residues.

The genes are TRBV2 and TRBJ1-1; 8 bases align to TRBD1. The CDR3 extends over 16 amino acids. After removal of 2 bases from V and 10 bases from J, the junction contained 15 bases not matched to a gene. Germline V gene lookup returns CDR1 SNHLY and CDR2 FYNNEI. CDR3 sequence (DNA): TGTGCCAGCAGTGAACGGAGACAGGGGCGATCTCTTGCAGCTTTCTTT. This translates into CASSERRQGRSLAAFF.

CDR3 in amino acids: CASSLGGSDTQYF. Written as DNA, the CDR3 is TGTGCCAGCAGCCTAGGGGGCTCAGATACGCAGTATTTT. The chain carries TRBV11-3 and TRBJ2-3; TRBD1 matches at 7 bases. The CDR3 covers 13 residues. Germline values: CDR1 SGHNT, CDR2 YENEEA. V was pared by 5 bases and J by 4 bases, with 3 bases of the junction left unmatched.

The rearrangement uses TRBV4-1 and TRBJ2-7; 13 nucleotides match TRBD2. The CDR3 runs to 19 residues. Germline CDR1 reads MGHRA; CDR2 reads YSYEKL. With 1 base clipped from V and 3 bases from J, the junction kept 12 bases outside the gene matches. CDR3 residues: CASSQGLAGGRRRNYEQYF. CDR3 in DNA: TGCGCCAGCAGCCAAGGACTAGCGGGGGGCCGCCGACGGAACTACGAGCAGTACTTC.

The chain combines TRBV5-6 with TRBJ2-5, with 8 bases that match TRBD2. V was clipped by 2 bases and J by 7 bases; unmatched bases: 4. The CDR3 loop spans 13 amino acids. Germline V gene lookup returns CDR1 SGHDT and CDR2 YYEEEE. DNA of the CDR3: TGTGCCAGCAGCTTCACGGGAGGGGGGACCCAGTACTTC. Translation: CASSFTGGGTQYF.

The V call is TRBV5-1, the J call TRBJ2-3; 8 nucleotides match TRBD2. Germline V gene sequence: CDR1 SGHRS, CDR2 YFSETQ. This CDR3 is 17 amino acids long. Trimming took 4 bases from V and 0 from J; bases not matched to a gene: 10. The CDR3 region has the DNA TGCGCCAGCAGCCGGATCGGGGGGGTCCCTAGCACAGATACGCAGTATTTT. It is translated as CASSRIGGVPSTDTQYF.